Listed here are 3 T cell receptor beta chains from one sample, sequenced in a study of blood T cell repertoires in COVID-19. Here immunoSEQ multiplex PCR was the method, and the copy in TCRdb shows in-frame clones only, minus some. The sample has fewer than 400,000 clones, roughly nine tenths seen once. Sequences were obtained from PBMCs or T cells enriched from blood (not recorded which). These receptors were collected from a woman between 25 and 40 years old who had recovered from COVID-19.

This chain joins TRBV25-1 and TRBJ1-5, with D unclear. The CDR3 consists of 14 residues. Per germline, CDR1 MGHDK and CDR2 SYGVNS. V was pared by 3 bases and J by 0 bases, with 6 bases between. The CDR3 DNA sequence: TGTGCCAGCAGTGAGTTCGGTAGCAATCAGCCCCAGCATTTT. Translation: CASSEFGSNQPQHF.

There are a few counts of this clone. The chain has TRBV2 and TRBJ2-5; D gene ambiguous. Germline V gene sequence: CDR1 SNHLY, CDR2 FYNNEI. The CDR3 extends over 15 amino acids. Trimming stripped 1 base from V and 5 bases from J, with 14 bases between. The CDR3 region is CASSEESGRIETQYF. In DNA form, the CDR3 reads TGTGCCAGCAGTGAAGAGTCAGGAAGGATTGAGACCCAGTACTTC.

This sequence joins TRBV27 and TRBJ2-1; weak D call: TRBD2 (6 bases). Germline CDR1 and CDR2: MNHEY and SMNVEV (reference sequence). Between the trimmed V and J ends, which lost 0 bases and 4 bases, there was a span of 13 bases. CDR3 size: 16 residues. CDR3 coding DNA: TGTGCCAGCAGTTTATCGACGGGAGTCTCGTACAATGAGCAGTTCTTC. This translates into CASSLSTGVSYNEQFF.